This T cell receptor beta chain came from a study of T cell responses to AZD1222 COVID-19 vaccine. Study-level points and caveats: Just a handful of people given AZD1222 tested seropositive at baseline. Recipients of two AZD1222 doses showed rising Spike-specific TCR breadth and depth.

CDR1 and CDR2 (germline): SEHNR, FQNEAQ (reference sequence). Germline trimming cut 3 bases from V and 6 bases from J; bases unmatched to any gene: 1. The CDR3 sequence is 12 residues long. About this clone itself: Its target is not known. The sample holds other DNA sequences that translate to the same CDR3.

Produced via immunoSEQ multiplex PCR; TCRdb's table is partial and in-frame only. The data contain about 56,000 clones, around nine tenths of them singletons. The V and J genes are TRBV7-9 and TRBJ1-2; 7 positions match TRBD1. The receptor was isolated from an adult in good health. Material: peripheral blood, obtained on day 0 of AZD1222 vaccination. Here the CDR3 DNA reads TGTGCCAGCAGCTTGGGGACAGATGGCTACACCTTC. It yields the protein CASSLGTDGYTF. Variable domain in full (rest from reference TRBV7-9 and TRBJ1-2): DTGVSQNPRHKITKRGQNVTFRCDPISEHNRLYWYRQTLGQGPEFLTYFQNEAQLEKSRLLSDRFSAERPKGSFSTLEIQRTEQGDSAMYLCASSLGTDGYTFGSGTRLTVV.